Described below is a single TCR beta chain sequence and its context. Its matching antigen is unknown. Mismatch repair deficiency was confirmed in all patients, by PCR or immunohistochemistry. This sample is drawn from a study of PD-1 blockade in mismatch repair-deficient tumors. The study, taken as a whole, reports: Tumor-resident clones, often undetectable pretreatment in blood, expanded then contracted after pembrolizumab.

The CDR3 spans 16 residues. The V gene's germline CDR1 is MDHEN and CDR2 SYDVKM. The V segment lost 5 bases and the J segment 1 base; nucleotides outside the gene matches: 5. Sequenced by immunoSEQ multiplex PCR; TCRdb stores in-frame clones only, minus some. This sample has more than 40,000 clones, with 81% found just once. This clonotype was sampled from an adult with mismatch repair-deficient cancer. The source was peripheral blood, collected roughly 21 weeks after starting pembrolizumab. The genes are TRBV28 and TRBJ1-5; 10 bases are a match to TRBD1. The CDR3 region is CASSLLTGGSNQPQHF. In nucleotides, the CDR3 is TGTGCCAGCAGTCTGCTGACAGGGGGCAGCAATCAGCCCCAGCATTTT.